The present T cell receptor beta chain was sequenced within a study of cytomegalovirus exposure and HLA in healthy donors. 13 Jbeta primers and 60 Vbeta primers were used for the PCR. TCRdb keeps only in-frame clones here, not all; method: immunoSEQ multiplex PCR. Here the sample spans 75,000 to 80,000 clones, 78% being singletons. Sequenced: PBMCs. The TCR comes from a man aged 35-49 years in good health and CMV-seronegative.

CDR3 sequence (DNA): TGTGCCAGCAAGACAGTGAACACTGAAGCTTTCTTT. Protein: CASKTVNTEAFF. The rearrangement uses TRBV6-1 and TRBJ1-1; tentative D call: TRBD1 (5 bases). V gave up 7 bases and J gave up 0 bases, with 6 bases separating them. The CDR3 totals 12 residues. Germline V gene lookup returns CDR1 MNHNS and CDR2 SASEGT.